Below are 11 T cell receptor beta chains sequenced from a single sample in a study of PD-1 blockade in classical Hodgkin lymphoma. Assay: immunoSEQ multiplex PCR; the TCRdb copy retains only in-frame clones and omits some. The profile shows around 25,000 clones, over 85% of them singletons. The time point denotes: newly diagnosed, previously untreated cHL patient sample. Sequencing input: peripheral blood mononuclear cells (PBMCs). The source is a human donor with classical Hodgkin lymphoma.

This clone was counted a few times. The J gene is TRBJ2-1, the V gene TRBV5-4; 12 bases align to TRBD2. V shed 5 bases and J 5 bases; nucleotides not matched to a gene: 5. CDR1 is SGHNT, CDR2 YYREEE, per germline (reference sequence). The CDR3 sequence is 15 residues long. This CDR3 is CASSPGLAGDNEQFF. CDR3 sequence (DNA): TGTGCCAGCAGTCCGGGACTAGCGGGCGACAATGAGCAGTTCTTC.

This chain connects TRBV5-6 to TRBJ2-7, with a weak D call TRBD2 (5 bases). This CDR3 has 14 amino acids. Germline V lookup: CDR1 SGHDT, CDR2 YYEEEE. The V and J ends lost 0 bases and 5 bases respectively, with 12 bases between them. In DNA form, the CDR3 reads TGTGCCAGCAGCTTGGCCGGGGAATCCGACGAGCAGTACTTC. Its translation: CASSLAGESDEQYF.

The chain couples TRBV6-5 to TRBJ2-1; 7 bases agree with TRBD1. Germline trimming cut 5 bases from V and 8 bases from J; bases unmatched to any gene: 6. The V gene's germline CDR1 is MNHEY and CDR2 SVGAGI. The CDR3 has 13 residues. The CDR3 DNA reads TGTGCCAGCAGTCGACAGGGTTTAGATGAGCAGTTCTTC. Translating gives CASSRQGLDEQFF.

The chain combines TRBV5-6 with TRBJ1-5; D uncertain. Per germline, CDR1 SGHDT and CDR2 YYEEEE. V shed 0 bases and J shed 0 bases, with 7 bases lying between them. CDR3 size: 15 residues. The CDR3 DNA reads TGTGCCAGCAGCTTGGCGGGTCCTAGCAATCAGCCCCAGCATTTT. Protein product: CASSLAGPSNQPQHF.

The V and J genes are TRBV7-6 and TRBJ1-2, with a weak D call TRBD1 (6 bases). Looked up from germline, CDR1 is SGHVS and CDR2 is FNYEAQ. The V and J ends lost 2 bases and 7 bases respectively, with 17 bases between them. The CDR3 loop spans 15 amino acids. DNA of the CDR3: TGTGCCAGCAGCTTACGCTCAGGGGAAGTCTCTGGCTACACCTTC. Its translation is CASSLRSGEVSGYTF.

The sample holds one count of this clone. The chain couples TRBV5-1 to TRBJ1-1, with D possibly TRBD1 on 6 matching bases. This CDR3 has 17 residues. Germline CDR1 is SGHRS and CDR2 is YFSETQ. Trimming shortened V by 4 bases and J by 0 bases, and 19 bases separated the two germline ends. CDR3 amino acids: CASSPGSGTSMNTEAFF. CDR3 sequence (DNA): TGCGCCAGCAGCCCTGGTAGCGGGACAAGTATGAACACTGAAGCTTTCTTT.

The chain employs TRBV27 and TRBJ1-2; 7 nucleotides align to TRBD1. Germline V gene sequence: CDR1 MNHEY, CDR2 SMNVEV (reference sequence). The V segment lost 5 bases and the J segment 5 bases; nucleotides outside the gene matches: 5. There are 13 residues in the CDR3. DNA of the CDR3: TGTGCCAGCAGTCGGACAGGAGTTTATGGCTACACCTTC. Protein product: CASSRTGVYGYTF.

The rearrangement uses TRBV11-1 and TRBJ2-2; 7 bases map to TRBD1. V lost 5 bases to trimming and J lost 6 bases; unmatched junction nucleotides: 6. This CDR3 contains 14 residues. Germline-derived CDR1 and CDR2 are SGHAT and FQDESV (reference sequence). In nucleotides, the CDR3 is TGTGCCAGCAGCCTCCGGACAGGCGCCGGGGAGCTGTTTTTT. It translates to CASSLRTGAGELFF.

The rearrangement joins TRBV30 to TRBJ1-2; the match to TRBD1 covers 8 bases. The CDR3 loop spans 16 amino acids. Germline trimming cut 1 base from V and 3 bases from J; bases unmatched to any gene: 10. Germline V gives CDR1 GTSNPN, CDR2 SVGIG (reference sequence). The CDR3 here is CAWSAPGTGLDYGYTF. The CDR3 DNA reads TGTGCCTGGAGTGCTCCCGGGACAGGTTTGGACTATGGCTACACCTTC.

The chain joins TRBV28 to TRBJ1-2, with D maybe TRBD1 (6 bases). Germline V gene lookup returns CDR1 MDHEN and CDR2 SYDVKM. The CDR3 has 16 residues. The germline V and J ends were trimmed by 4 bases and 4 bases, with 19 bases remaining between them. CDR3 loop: CASSYPGTRSRYGYTF. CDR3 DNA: TGTGCCAGCAGTTATCCCGGGACACGTTCTCGCTATGGCTACACCTTC.

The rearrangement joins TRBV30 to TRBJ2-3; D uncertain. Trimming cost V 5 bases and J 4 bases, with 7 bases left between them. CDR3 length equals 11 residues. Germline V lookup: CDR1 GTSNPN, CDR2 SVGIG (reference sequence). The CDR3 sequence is CAWGNADTQYF. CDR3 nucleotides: TGTGCCTGGGGCAATGCAGATACGCAGTATTTT.